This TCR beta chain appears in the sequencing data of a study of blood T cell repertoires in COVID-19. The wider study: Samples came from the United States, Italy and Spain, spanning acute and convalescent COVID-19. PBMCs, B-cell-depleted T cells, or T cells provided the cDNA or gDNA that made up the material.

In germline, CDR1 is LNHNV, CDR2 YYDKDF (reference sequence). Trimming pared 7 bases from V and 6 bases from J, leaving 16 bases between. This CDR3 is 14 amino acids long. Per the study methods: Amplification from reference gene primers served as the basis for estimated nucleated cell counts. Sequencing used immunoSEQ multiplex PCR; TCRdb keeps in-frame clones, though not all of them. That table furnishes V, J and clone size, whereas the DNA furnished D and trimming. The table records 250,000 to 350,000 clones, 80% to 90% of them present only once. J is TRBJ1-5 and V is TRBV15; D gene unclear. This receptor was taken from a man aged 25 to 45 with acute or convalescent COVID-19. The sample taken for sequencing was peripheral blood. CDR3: CATTSPGSLQPQHF. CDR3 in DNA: TGTGCCACCACCTCCCCGGGGTCTCTTCAGCCCCAGCATTTT.